This TCR beta chain is from a study of blood T cell repertoires in COVID-19. Whole-study context: COVID-19 samples from acute and convalescent phases originated in the United States, Italy and Spain. From T cells, B-cell-depleted T cells, or PBMCs came the material, which was cDNA or gDNA.

The V gene's germline CDR1 is SGHDN and CDR2 FVKESK. There are 16 residues in the CDR3. V dropped 0 bases and J dropped 4 bases, with 15 bases sitting between them. The authors' processing: Amplifying reference gene primers gave estimates of nucleated cell counts. The assay was immunoSEQ multiplex PCR, and TCRdb's table has in-frame clones only and misses some. For V, J and clone size, that table is used; D and trimming come from the DNA. The top ten hold around 2.5% of the sample, which has just over 150,000 clones, roughly nine tenths seen once. The sequence was obtained from a woman in her 70s with acute or convalescent COVID-19. The sequenced material came from peripheral blood. This chain uses TRBV14 with TRBJ1-2, with a tentative D call TRBD1 (5 bases). CDR3: CASSQDLLNRPYGYTF. CDR3 DNA sequence: TGTGCCAGCAGCCAAGATCTTCTTAACAGGCCCTATGGCTACACCTTC. The whole variable domain, filled in from reference TRBV14 and TRBJ1-2, reads EAGVTQFPSHSVIEKGQTVTLRCDPISGHDNLYWYRRVMGKEIKFLLHFVKESKQDESGMPNNRFLAERTGGTYSTLKVQPAELEDSGVYFCASSQDLLNRPYGYTFGSGTRLTVV.